One and the same sample provided the 9 T cell receptor beta chains below, sequenced in a study of cytomegalovirus exposure and HLA in healthy donors (dated by TCRdb to between 2016 and 2019). Libraries were built with the immunoSEQ multiplex PCR assay. A mixture of 60 forward primers for TCR Vbeta segments and 13 reverse primers for TCR Jbeta segments was used in the multiplex PCR. Imported from immuneACCESS, the table was reduced by TCRdb to in-frame sequences with V and J called. These copies leave out some clones; in studies compared against another copy, an unresolved V gene accounts for under half, and the cause of the remainder is not known. This sample gives hundreds of thousands of clones in total; 75% to 80% of them show up just once. Roughly 1.9% of the sample goes to the ten largest clones. The specimen sequenced was PBMCs. Source of these receptors: a male donor in good health and CMV-seronegative.

The rearrangement uses TRBV7-8 and TRBJ1-2, with no clear D. There are 14 residues in the CDR3. V was pared by 1 base and J by 3 bases, with 9 bases between. Germline-derived CDR1 and CDR2 are SGHVS and FQNEAQ. CDR3 residues: CASSLDITDYGYTF. DNA for the CDR3: TGTGCCAGCAGCTTAGATATAACAGACTATGGCTACACCTTC.

This chain connects TRBV11-2 to TRBJ1-4; D call uncertain. There are 12 residues in the CDR3. In germline, CDR1 is SGHAT, CDR2 FQNNGV. V was clipped by 5 bases and J by 2 bases, with 3 bases between them. CDR3 residues: CASSPTNEKLFF. The CDR3 DNA follows: TGTGCCAGCAGCCCTACTAATGAAAAACTGTTTTTT.

The chain uses TRBV19 and TRBJ1-5; a possible D gene is TRBD1 (6 bases). The CDR3 consists of 15 residues. The V and J ends lost 6 bases and 0 bases respectively, with 12 bases between them. Germline V lookup: CDR1 LNHDA, CDR2 SQIVND (reference sequence). The CDR3 loop reads CASRDSLYSNQPQHF. As DNA, the CDR3 is TGTGCCAGTAGGGACAGTCTGTATAGCAATCAGCCCCAGCATTTT. Together with reference TRBV19 and TRBJ1-5, the CDR3 gives the full variable domain: DGGITQSPKYLFRKEGQNVTLSCEQNLNHDAMYWYRQDPGQGLRLIYYSQIVNDFQKGDIAEGYSVSREKKESFPLTVTSAQKNPTAFYLCASRDSLYSNQPQHFGDGTRLSIL.

CDR3 in DNA: TGTGCCTGGAGTGTTTTAGCGGGGGGCACCGGGGAGCTGTTTTTT. Translated, it gives CAWSVLAGGTGELFF. The chain has TRBV30 and TRBJ2-2; 10 bases match TRBD2. From germline, CDR1 is GTSNPN and CDR2 SVGIG (reference sequence). Unmatched junction bases numbered 2, after V lost 0 bases and J lost 4 bases. CDR3 size: 15 residues. Full variable domain (remainder filled in from reference TRBV30 and TRBJ2-2): SQTIHQWPATLVQPVGSPLSLECTVEGTSNPNLYWYRQAAGRGLQLLFYSVGIGQISSEVPQNLSASRPQDRQFILSSKKLLLSDSGFYLCAWSVLAGGTGELFFGEGSRLTVL.

The J gene is TRBJ1-1, the V gene TRBV30; the D gene is possibly TRBD1 (5 bases). The CDR3 totals 14 residues. Between the trimmed V and J ends, which lost 0 bases and 2 bases, there was a span of 10 bases. Germline CDR1 GTSNPN, CDR2 SVGIG (reference sequence). The CDR3, as DNA: TGTGCCTGGAGTGTGGGGCTGCTAAACACTGAAGCTTTCTTT. It codes for CAWSVGLLNTEAFF.

This chain connects TRBV5-1 to TRBJ1-2, with 9 nucleotides matching TRBD1. The germline CDR1 and CDR2 sequences are SGHRS and YFSETQ. CDR3 length equals 14 residues. Unmatched junction bases numbered 9, after V lost 4 bases and J lost 8 bases. DNA of the CDR3: TGCGCCAGCAGCCCGGGACAGGGCGCGATAGGCTACACCTTC. This encodes CASSPGQGAIGYTF.

This rearrangement joins TRBV6-6 to TRBJ1-2; D possibly corresponds to TRBD1 (6 bases). CDR1 is MNHNY, CDR2 SVGAGI, per germline (reference sequence). CDR3 size: 15 residues. The germline V and J ends were trimmed by 0 bases and 4 bases, with 12 bases remaining between them. CDR3 nucleotides: TGTGCCAGCAGTTACTCGGGGGGGCCCTCCTATGGCTACACCTTC. Its translation: CASSYSGGPSYGYTF.

The V gene is TRBV28, the J gene TRBJ1-1; D unresolved. Germline V gene sequence: CDR1 MDHEN, CDR2 SYDVKM. V gave up 7 bases and J gave up 0 bases, with 9 bases separating them. The length of the CDR3 is 13 residues. CDR3 protein: CASTKDLNTEAFF. CDR3 nucleotide sequence: TGTGCCAGCACCAAGGACTTGAACACTGAAGCTTTCTTT.

The chain is built from TRBV7-9 and TRBJ2-3; D is unresolved. Germline V gene lookup returns CDR1 SEHNR and CDR2 FQNEAQ (reference sequence). The CDR3 totals 10 residues. V was cut by 8 bases and J by 4 bases, with 4 bases left in between. The CDR3 DNA follows: TGTGCCAGCCGAGCAGATACGCAGTATTTT. Its translation: CASRADTQYF.